This T cell receptor beta chain was sequenced for a study of blood T cell repertoires in COVID-19. Study context: Spain, Italy and the United States supplied samples that represented acute and convalescent COVID-19. T cells, B-cell-depleted T cells, or PBMCs provided the cDNA or gDNA that served as material.

In germline, CDR1 is WSHSY, CDR2 SAAADI. Germline trimming cut 6 bases from V and 1 base from J; bases unmatched to any gene: 17. This CDR3 has 19 amino acids. Seattle cases were enrolled at active infection and followed longitudinally. How the authors handled the data: By means of reference gene primer amplification, nucleated cell counts were estimated. Using immunoSEQ multiplex PCR, the repertoire was profiled, and TCRdb retains in-frame clones only, with some absent. The DNA gave D and trimming, while V, J and clone size come from that table. This table has tens of thousands of clones, about four fifths appearing once.

This receptor was obtained from a man at least 80 years old with COVID-19, enrolled during active disease. The chain recombines TRBV10-2 with TRBJ2-2; 7 bases line up with TRBD1. The sequenced sample was peripheral blood. The DNA for the CDR3 is TGCGCCAGCAGCCTACCTAGAGACAAACAGGGGCAGAACACCGGGGAGCTGTTTTTT. As protein: CASSLPRDKQGQNTGELFF.